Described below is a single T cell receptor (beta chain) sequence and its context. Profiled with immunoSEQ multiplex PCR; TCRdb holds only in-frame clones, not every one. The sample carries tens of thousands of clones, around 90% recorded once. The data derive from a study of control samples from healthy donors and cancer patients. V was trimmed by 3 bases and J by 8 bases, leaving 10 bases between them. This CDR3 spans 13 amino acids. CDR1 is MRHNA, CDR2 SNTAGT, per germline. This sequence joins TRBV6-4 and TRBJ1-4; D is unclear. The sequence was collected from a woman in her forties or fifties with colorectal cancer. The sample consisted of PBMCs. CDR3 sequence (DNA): TGTGCCAGCAGTGATCAGGAAGGGGAAAAACTGTTTTTT. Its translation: CASSDQEGEKLFF.